This TCR beta chain was profiled in a study of shared clonotypes between healthy human individuals. Looking at the study overall: Donors consisted of two women and three men between 18 and 49. Whole-study findings and limits: It was expected that sequencing depth would affect clonotype sharing among donors.

As for this clone: Its antigen is unidentified. Within the sample, other DNA sequences also encode this same CDR3.

Trimming took off 2 bases at V and 8 bases at J, with 7 bases between the two ends. CDR3 length: 12 amino acids. Germline loops: CDR1 SGHTA, CDR2 FQGTGA. Several immunoSEQ plates held equal portions of the genomic DNA taken from each subset. The table came from immunoSEQ multiplex PCR; TCRdb's copy has only in-frame clones and leaves some out. The sample consists of approximately 2,000,000 clones, around 90% of them appearing once. This clonotype was sampled from a young man in good health. Some clones in this sample may be carry-over from other donors' samples. Material for sequencing was naive CD4+ T cells from PBMCs. The subset here: CD45RA+ positively selected. The chain recombines TRBV7-3 with TRBJ2-1; D unclear. The CDR3 region is CASSLSGDEQFF. The CDR3 coding sequence is TGTGCCAGCAGCTTATCTGGGGATGAGCAGTTCTTC.